This T cell receptor beta chain was identified during a study of T cells and Merkel cell carcinoma outcomes. Broader study findings: Repertoire plus T-cell density reportedly predicted Merkel cell carcinoma outcomes.

As to this clone: Its target is unknown.

Sequenced by immunoSEQ multiplex PCR; TCRdb stores in-frame clones only, minus some. The table has 13,000 to 15,000 clones, roughly 92% seen once; the top ten hold roughly 2%. With 1 base removed from V and 2 bases from J, the gap between germline ends came to 6 bases. The CDR3 is 13 residues long. Germline assignment: CDR1 SGHTS and CDR2 YDEGEE. The TCR originated in a human donor with Merkel cell carcinoma. The sequenced material came from tumor tissue from Merkel cell carcinoma. J is TRBJ1-2 and V is TRBV5-8, with no clear D. Here the CDR3 DNA reads TGTGCCAGCAGCTTGTCGGCCAACTATGGCTACACCTTC. It yields the protein CASSLSANYGYTF.